The 10 T cell receptor beta chains below all came from one sample that was sequenced in a study of blood T cells in healthy people across ages. For the second PCR, which ran for roughly 7 to 11 cycles, a sample-barcoded 5' primer and a J-beta primer mix were used. TCRdb itself ran the 5' RACE reads through MiXCR, one entry per CDR3 protein. Among some 640,000 distinct CDR3 sequences listed, roughly 49% were seen once. The material sequenced was blood. These receptors came from a woman aged 55-70 years in good health.

This clonotype occurred once. The rearrangement links TRBV29-1 to TRBJ2-1; TRBD2 might be the D (6 bases). Germline V gene lookup returns CDR1 SQVTM and CDR2 ANQGSEA. The V gene lost 3 bases and the J gene lost 5 bases, with 14 bases spanning the gap. This CDR3 is 14 amino acids long. The CDR3 bases are TGCAGCGTTGAGGGGGGAATCTCGGACAATGAGCAGTTCTTC. Amino acid sequence: CSVEGGISDNEQFF.

The V gene is TRBV5-1, the J gene TRBJ2-1; 11 bases agree with TRBD2. The CDR3 is 16 residues long. Germline trimming cut 4 bases from V and 6 bases from J; bases unmatched to any gene: 9. Per the germline V gene, CDR1 is SGHRS and CDR2 is YFSETQ. The CDR3 sequence is CASSPRPGTSGNEQFF. CDR3 nucleotides: TGCGCCAGCAGCCCGCGACCCGGGACTAGCGGCAATGAGCAGTTCTTC.

The chain recombines TRBV10-3 with TRBJ2-7, with 10 nucleotides matching TRBD2. Germline CDR1 ENHRY, CDR2 SYGVKD. This CDR3 is 15 amino acids long. V dropped 5 bases and J dropped 2; count of bases not matched to a gene: 6. The CDR3 loop is CAISNWTSGTYEQYF. The DNA for the CDR3 is TGTGCCATCAGTAATTGGACTAGCGGTACCTACGAGCAGTACTTC.

As to this clonotype: Germline and junction disagree at one end, which may indicate a read error. V usage is TRBV29-1 and J usage is TRBJ2-2; 7 bases are shared with TRBD1. This CDR3 spans 15 amino acids. Per germline, CDR1 SQVTM and CDR2 ANQGSEA. CDR3 in amino acids: CSALRGQTRTGEPFF. CDR3 nucleotides: TGCAGCGCCCTAAGGGGACAGACCCGGACCGGGGAGCCGTTTTTT.

The chain has TRBV15 and TRBJ1-1; the D is unclear. Germline V gives CDR1 LNHNV, CDR2 YYDKDF (reference sequence). V was cut by 1 base and J by 4 bases, with 10 bases left in between. This CDR3 comprises 14 residues. The CDR3 region is CATSRGGIGTEAFF. CDR3 in DNA: TGTGCCACCAGCAGAGGTGGTATTGGCACTGAAGCTTTCTTT.

As to this clonotype: One end of the junction is discordant with germline, which a read error may explain. This chain joins TRBV11-2 and TRBJ2-1; D is tentatively TRBD1 or TRBD2 (5 bases each). The CDR3 length is 17 residues. CDR1 is SGHAT and CDR2 is FQNNGV in the germline V gene. CDR3 protein: CTSSSGPGRGAYNEQFF. The DNA for the CDR3 is TGTACCAGCAGCTCGGGACCGGGACGAGGGGCCTACAATGAGCAGTTCTTC.

This clonotype was counted a single time. The CDR3 coding sequence is TGCGCCAGCAGCCCGGGGTTTGGGGGCCAAGCTTTCTTT. Translating gives CASSPGFGGQAFF. J is TRBJ1-1 and V is TRBV5-1, with D perhaps TRBD1 (6 bases). The CDR3 has 13 amino acids. V dropped 4 bases and J dropped 9 bases, with 16 bases sitting between them. The germline V gene has CDR1 SGHRS and CDR2 YFSETQ. Full variable domain (outside the CDR3, taken from reference TRBV5-1 and TRBJ1-1): KAGVTQTPRYLIKTRGQQVTLSCSPISGHRSVSWYQQTPGQGLQFLFEYFSETQRNKGNFPGRFSGRQFSNSRSEMNVSTLELGDSALYLCASSPGFGGQAFFGQGTRLTVV.

The rearrangement links TRBV5-1 to TRBJ1-2; 9 positions agree with TRBD1. Germline assignment: CDR1 SGHRS and CDR2 YFSETQ. J was trimmed by 2 bases and V by 7 bases; bases with no gene match: 6. This CDR3 spans 14 amino acids. The CDR3 is CASQQGAVNYGYTF. The CDR3 coding sequence is TGCGCCAGCCAACAGGGGGCGGTCAACTATGGCTACACCTTC.

The V call is TRBV4-2, the J call TRBJ2-1; 9 bases match TRBD2. From germline, CDR1 is LGHNA and CDR2 YNFKEQ. The CDR3 is made up of 15 amino acids. Trimming cost V 5 bases and J 7 bases; bases outside gene matches: 9. The DNA of the CDR3 is TGTGCCAGCAGCAGAAAGCGGGAGGTCCGGAATGAGCAGTTCTTC. This encodes CASSRKREVRNEQFF.

The V call is TRBV2, the J call TRBJ2-5; D unresolved. Germline V gives CDR1 SNHLY, CDR2 FYNNEI. The CDR3 covers 13 residues. Trimming stripped 5 bases from V and 3 bases from J, with 10 bases between. The CDR3 region has the DNA TGTGCCAGCAGTTCGGGCAGCAAAGAGACCCAGTACTTC. Encoded protein: CASSSGSKETQYF.